A single sample gave rise to the 2 T cell receptor beta chains below, sequenced in a study of T cell responses to AZD1222 COVID-19 vaccine. Profiling relied on immunoSEQ multiplex PCR, and the TCRdb table lists in-frame clones only, not all of them. The table includes 150,000 to 200,000 clones, approximately 91% detected once. The sequences come from peripheral blood, collected 28 days after the second AZD1222 dose. The origin of the receptors is an adult who received the AZD1222 COVID-19 vaccine.

The chain combines TRBV5-6 with TRBJ1-2; D is ambiguous. There are 15 residues in the CDR3. Germline-derived CDR1 and CDR2 are SGHDT and YYEEEE. V was trimmed by 5 bases and J by 2 bases, leaving 16 bases between them. The CDR3 is CASRIVGTANYGYTF. CDR3 bases: TGTGCCAGCAGGATAGTGGGAACAGCCAACTATGGCTACACCTTC.

This chain links TRBV7-9 with TRBJ1-1; no firm D call. Trimming left V 1 base short and J 0 bases short, with 15 bases between. Germline V gene data show CDR1 as SEHNR and CDR2 as FQNEAQ (reference sequence). The CDR3 length is 17 residues. The CDR3 DNA follows: TGTGCCAGCAGCTTAGAGCGGCCAGACTTAGTGAACACTGAAGCTTTCTTT. It codes for CASSLERPDLVNTEAFF. Using reference TRBV7-9 and TRBJ1-1 for the parts outside the CDR3, the full variable domain is DTGVSQNPRHKITKRGQNVTFRCDPISEHNRLYWYRQTLGQGPEFLTYFQNEAQLEKSRLLSDRFSAERPKGSFSTLEIQRTEQGDSAMYLCASSLERPDLVNTEAFFGQGTRLTVV.